These 28 T cell receptor beta chains came from one sample sequenced in a study of shared clonotypes between healthy human individuals. Produced via immunoSEQ multiplex PCR; TCRdb's table is partial and in-frame only. The data show 550,000 to 800,000 clones, with about nine tenths seen just once and 34% held by the top ten. Sequences were obtained from memory CD8+ T cells from PBMCs. Specified subset: CD45RO+ cells pooled with CCR7-negative TemRA cells. The receptor set was obtained from a man aged 18 to 30 in good health. Some clones in this sample may be carry-over from other donors' samples.

The rearrangement joins TRBV7-3 to TRBJ2-1; 9 nucleotides agree with TRBD2. Trimming at V came to 2 bases and at J to 8 bases, leaving 7 bases not matched to a gene. In germline, CDR1 is SGHTA, CDR2 FQGTGA. CDR3 length equals 15 residues. This chain's CDR3 is CASSLGGTSWDEQFF. CDR3 in DNA: TGTGCCAGCAGCTTAGGCGGGACTAGCTGGGATGAGCAGTTCTTC.

The rearrangement uses TRBV19 and TRBJ1-1; perhaps TRBD1 as D (5 bases). Trimming removed 8 bases at V and 8 bases at J, with 18 bases between. Germline CDR1 reads LNHDA; CDR2 reads SQIVND (reference sequence). CDR3 size: 13 residues. For the CDR3, the DNA is TGTGCCAGTTGGGGGTCGGGGGGACCCGAAGCTTTCTTT. Its protein is CASWGSGGPEAFF.

The chain recombines TRBV4-3 with TRBJ2-2, with D tentatively TRBD1 or TRBD2 (5 bases each). Trimming removed 1 base from V and 6 bases from J, with 6 bases in between. This CDR3 region has 13 residues. Germline V gene sequence: CDR1 LGHNA, CDR2 YSLEER. CDR3 region: CASSQGDAGELFF. For the CDR3, the DNA is TGCGCCAGCAGCCAAGGGGACGCCGGGGAGCTGTTTTTT.

The V gene is TRBV9, the J gene TRBJ1-3, with D perhaps matching TRBD1 (5 bases). The germline gives CDR1 SGDLS, CDR2 YYNGEE. The CDR3 loop spans 15 amino acids. V gave up 1 base and J gave up 4 bases, with 12 bases separating them. The CDR3 DNA follows: TGTGCCAGCAGCGTATCCGGGGGGAGAGGAAACACCATATATTTT. Its translation: CASSVSGGRGNTIYF.

This rearrangement joins TRBV29-1 to TRBJ1-4; 8 bases are shared with TRBD1. Trimming at V came to 4 bases and at J to 5 bases, leaving 3 bases not matched to a gene. The length of the CDR3 is 13 residues. Germline V CDR1 and CDR2: SQVTM, ANQGSEA. CDR3 sequence: CSVGTGTNEKLFF. In nucleotides, the CDR3 is TGCAGCGTTGGGACAGGGACAAATGAAAAACTGTTTTTT. The full variable domain, in which reference TRBV29-1 and TRBJ1-4 provide the parts outside the CDR3, is SAVISQKPSRDICQRGTSLTIQCQVDSQVTMMFWYRQQPGQSLTLIATANQGSEATYESGFVIDKFPISRPNLTFSTLTVSNMSPEDSSIYLCSVGTGTNEKLFFGSGTQLSVL.

The V call is TRBV27, the J call TRBJ1-4; a possible D gene is TRBD1 (5 bases). The V end was cut by 6 bases, the J end by 6 bases, with 14 bases between. There are 14 residues in the CDR3. The germline V gene has CDR1 MNHEY and CDR2 SMNVEV (reference sequence). The CDR3 region has the DNA TGTGCCAGCAGCCCCTTCCGGGGCTATGAAAAACTGTTTTTT. Protein sequence: CASSPFRGYEKLFF.

The chain carries TRBV13 and TRBJ2-2, with 10 bases that match TRBD1. The V and J ends lost 5 bases and 3 bases, in that order; junction bases with no gene match: 6. This CDR3 spans 16 amino acids. Germline CDR1 PRHDT, CDR2 FYEKMQ (reference sequence). CDR3 amino acids: CASSPDRGRHTGELFF. DNA of the CDR3: TGTGCCAGCAGCCCTGACAGGGGGCGTCACACCGGGGAGCTGTTTTTT.

This chain links TRBV18 with TRBJ2-1, with 8 positions matching TRBD2. The junction had 8 bases not matched to a gene; V was cut back by 6 bases and J by 4 bases. In germline, CDR1 is KGHSH, CDR2 LQKENI. The CDR3 has 15 amino acids. The CDR3 loop reads CASSPPSGQYNEQFF. As DNA, the CDR3 is TGTGCCAGCTCCCCTCCTAGCGGGCAATACAATGAGCAGTTCTTC.

This sequence joins TRBV27 and TRBJ2-1; 8 bases align to TRBD1. V lost 4 bases, J lost 8 bases, and 10 bases stayed unmatched. Germline assignment: CDR1 MNHEY and CDR2 SMNVEV (reference sequence). The CDR3 has 15 residues. CDR3 residues: CASSSRTGKVDEQFF. Written as DNA, the CDR3 is TGTGCCAGCAGTTCCCGGACAGGGAAGGTGGATGAGCAGTTCTTC.

The J gene is TRBJ1-5, the V gene TRBV7-2; D gene uncertain. V lost 5 bases and J lost 3, with 17 bases in between. Per the germline V gene, CDR1 is SGHTA and CDR2 is FQGNSA. CDR3 length: 16 residues. The CDR3 loop reads CASSPLDWWPNQPQHF. CDR3 nucleotide sequence: TGTGCCAGCAGCCCCCTGGACTGGTGGCCCAATCAGCCCCAGCATTTT. Full variable domain (rest looked up from reference TRBV7-2 and TRBJ1-5): GAGVSQSPSNKVTEKGKDVELRCDPISGHTALYWYRQSLGQGLEFLIYFQGNSAPDKSGLPSDRFSAERTGGSVSTLTIQRTQQEDSAVYLCASSPLDWWPNQPQHFGDGTRLSIL.

The V gene is TRBV28, the J gene TRBJ2-3, with D unclear. The CDR3 sequence is 12 residues long. V was trimmed by 3 bases and J by 11 bases, leaving 12 bases between them. Germline V gene data show CDR1 as MDHEN and CDR2 as SYDVKM. CDR3 residues: CASSFATPWQYF. As DNA, the CDR3 is TGTGCCAGCAGTTTCGCTACACCGTGGCAGTATTTT.

The chain carries TRBV5-6 and TRBJ1-3, with no clear D. Germline CDR1 is SGHDT and CDR2 is YYEEEE. Between the trimmed V and J ends, which lost 0 bases and 0 bases, there was a span of 7 bases. The CDR3 covers 15 residues. The chain's CDR3 is CASSLGRSSGNTIYF. The CDR3 nucleotides are TGTGCCAGCAGCTTGGGACGGAGCTCTGGAAACACCATATATTTT.

The chain uses TRBV7-9 and TRBJ2-7; tentatively, D is TRBD1 (5 bases). V lost 2 bases and J 3 bases, leaving 17 bases between the germline ends. The germline CDR1 and CDR2 sequences are SEHNR and FQNEAQ (reference sequence). CDR3 length equals 16 residues. Here the CDR3 reads CASSLSSAGFIYEQYF. The CDR3 DNA reads as TGTGCCAGCAGCTTAAGCTCGGCAGGGTTTATCTACGAGCAGTACTTC.

V is TRBV11-2 and J is TRBJ2-1, with D tentatively TRBD1 (6 bases). This CDR3 is built from 14 residues. Germline lookup yields CDR1 SGHAT and CDR2 FQNNGV. V was trimmed by 7 bases and J by 5 bases, leaving 15 bases between them. The CDR3: CASTLERDNNEQFF. DNA for the CDR3: TGTGCCAGCACCCTCGAAAGGGACAACAATGAGCAGTTCTTC. Full variable domain (remainder filled in from reference TRBV11-2 and TRBJ2-1): EAGVAQSPRYKIIEKRQSVAFWCNPISGHATLYWYQQILGQGPKLLIQFQNNGVVDDSQLPKDRFSAERLKGVDSTLKIQPAKLEDSAVYLCASTLERDNNEQFFGPGTRLTVL.

For this clone: This likely traces to a read error, being one base from a far larger clone. The CDR3 nucleotides are TGCGCCGGCAGCCAAGATGAGGGGAACCCATTCGCTGAAGCTTTCTTT. Translating gives CAGSQDEGNPFAEAFF. V gene TRBV4-1 combines with J gene TRBJ1-1; D might be TRBD1 (5 bases). This CDR3 has 16 amino acids. The V gene's germline CDR1 is MGHRA and CDR2 YSYEKL.

The chain carries TRBV4-1 and TRBJ2-7, with TRBD2 matching 7 bases. V dropped 5 bases and J dropped 5; count of bases not matched to a gene: 21. Per the germline V gene, CDR1 is MGHRA and CDR2 is YSYEKL. This CDR3 is built from 18 residues. Written as DNA, the CDR3 is TGCGCCAGCAGCAGACTCAAGCGGGGAGGTTCCGATGGGAACGAGCAGTACTTC. Protein product: CASSRLKRGGSDGNEQYF.

The CDR3: CATSAGLADYEQYF. CDR3 nucleotide sequence: TGTGCCACCAGCGCAGGACTAGCGGACTACGAGCAGTACTTC. This rearrangement joins TRBV15 to TRBJ2-7; TRBD2 agrees at 10 bases. Germline-derived CDR1 and CDR2 are LNHNV and YYDKDF (reference sequence). V lost 5 bases and J lost 3; bases outside the gene matches: 4. This CDR3 spans 14 amino acids.

This clone was seen a handful of times. The chain is built from TRBV29-1 and TRBJ1-1; tentative D call: TRBD1 (5 bases). V lost 4 bases to trimming and J lost 5 bases, with 14 bases between them. Germline loops: CDR1 SQVTM, CDR2 ANQGSEA. The CDR3 has 13 residues. The CDR3, as DNA: TGCAGCGTTGTTTGGGGCGGCGGGACTGAAGCTTTCTTT. Protein product: CSVVWGGGTEAFF.

The genes are TRBV27 and TRBJ2-1, with TRBD2 as a possible D gene (6 bases). This CDR3 has 16 residues. V lost 3 bases, J lost 1 base, and 13 bases lay in between. Germline V gene data show CDR1 as MNHEY and CDR2 as SMNVEV (reference sequence). As DNA, the CDR3 is TGTGCCAGCAGTTTGGCCCAGCGGGTATCCTACAATGAGCAGTTCTTC. Translation gives CASSLAQRVSYNEQFF.

The chain links TRBV19 to TRBJ1-1; 7 positions match TRBD1. J was trimmed by 3 bases and V by 7 bases; bases with no gene match: 8. The CDR3 runs to 14 residues. The V gene's germline CDR1 is LNHDA and CDR2 SQIVND (reference sequence). CDR3 sequence: CASTLLQGYTEAFF. The DNA of the CDR3 is TGTGCCAGTACTCTTCTACAGGGGTACACTGAAGCTTTCTTT.

The chain combines TRBV28 with TRBJ2-7; 14 bases map to TRBD2. The CDR3 totals 18 residues. Germline V gene sequence: CDR1 MDHEN, CDR2 SYDVKM. After removal of 1 base from V and 4 bases from J, the junction contained 9 bases not matched to a gene. In DNA, the CDR3 is TGTGCCAGCAGTTTATTTCAGGGGACTAGCGGGAGTGGGTACGAGCAGTACTTC. It yields the protein CASSLFQGTSGSGYEQYF. Looking up the rest from reference TRBV28 and TRBJ2-7 gives the full variable domain: DVKVTQSSRYLVKRTGEKVFLECVQDMDHENMFWYRQDPGLGLRLIYFSYDVKMKEKGDIPEGYSVSREKKERFSLILESASTNQTSMYLCASSLFQGTSGSGYEQYFGPGTRLTVT.

This clone has a single count. The chain links TRBV4-1 to TRBJ2-1; TRBD2 is a possible D gene (6 bases). Germline V gene sequence: CDR1 MGHRA, CDR2 YSYEKL. This CDR3 is built from 13 residues. Trimming cost V 7 bases and J 3 bases, with 10 bases left between them. Written as DNA, the CDR3 is TGCGCCAGCAAGGCGCGGGGCTACAATGAGCAGTTCTTC. Translation: CASKARGYNEQFF.

This clone was observed a handful of times. This chain connects TRBV7-2 to TRBJ1-1; possibly TRBD1 for D (6 bases). This CDR3 is built from 13 residues. V lost 2 bases, J lost 5 bases, and 9 bases lay in between. Germline assignment: CDR1 SGHTA and CDR2 FQGNSA. The CDR3 loop reads CASSLQQGTEAFF. CDR3 coding DNA: TGTGCCAGCAGCTTACAACAGGGAACTGAAGCTTTCTTT.

The chain links TRBV13 to TRBJ2-3; D is undetermined. The CDR3 spans 13 residues. V lost 0 bases to trimming and J lost 4 bases, with 5 bases between them. The germline gives CDR1 PRHDT, CDR2 FYEKMQ (reference sequence). CDR3 sequence: CASSLGRSDTQYF. The CDR3 DNA is TGTGCCAGCAGCTTAGGCCGCTCAGATACGCAGTATTTT.

The V call is TRBV14, the J call TRBJ2-7, with 9 bases aligning to TRBD1. V lost 3 bases, J lost 5 bases, and 5 bases stayed unmatched. The CDR3 length is 14 residues. Per the germline V gene, CDR1 is SGHDN and CDR2 is FVKESK. The CDR3 sequence: CASSQRTGDNEQYF. The CDR3 DNA reads TGTGCCAGCAGCCAGCGGACAGGGGATAACGAGCAGTACTTC.

The chain carries TRBV10-3 and TRBJ1-1; D is uncertain. V lost 9 bases, J lost 0 bases, and 11 bases lay in between. This CDR3 is built from 13 residues. CDR1 is ENHRY and CDR2 is SYGVKD in the germline V gene. The DNA of the CDR3 is TGTGCCATTAAGTCTTCCCTGAACACTGAAGCTTTCTTT. Amino acid sequence: CAIKSSLNTEAFF.

This clone showed up just once. This chain joins TRBV5-6 and TRBJ2-1; tentatively, D is TRBD2 (5 bases). Germline V lookup: CDR1 SGHDT, CDR2 YYEEEE. The ends were cut back, 3 bases at V and 8 bases at J, with 12 bases in the middle. CDR3 length: 13 residues. The CDR3 here is CASSSTMGDEQFF. CDR3 nucleotide sequence: TGTGCCAGCAGCTCGACTATGGGAGATGAGCAGTTCTTC.

Only one count was recorded for this clone. V gene TRBV28 combines with J gene TRBJ2-7; D remains ambiguous. Germline V lookup: CDR1 MDHEN, CDR2 SYDVKM. V lost 8 bases to trimming and J lost 4 bases, with 9 bases between them. This CDR3 contains 11 residues. The CDR3: CASSRMYEQYF. CDR3 DNA sequence: TGTGCCAGCTCACGGATGTACGAGCAGTACTTC. The whole variable domain, filled in from reference TRBV28 and TRBJ2-7, reads DVKVTQSSRYLVKRTGEKVFLECVQDMDHENMFWYRQDPGLGLRLIYFSYDVKMKEKGDIPEGYSVSREKKERFSLILESASTNQTSMYLCASSRMYEQYFGPGTRLTVT.